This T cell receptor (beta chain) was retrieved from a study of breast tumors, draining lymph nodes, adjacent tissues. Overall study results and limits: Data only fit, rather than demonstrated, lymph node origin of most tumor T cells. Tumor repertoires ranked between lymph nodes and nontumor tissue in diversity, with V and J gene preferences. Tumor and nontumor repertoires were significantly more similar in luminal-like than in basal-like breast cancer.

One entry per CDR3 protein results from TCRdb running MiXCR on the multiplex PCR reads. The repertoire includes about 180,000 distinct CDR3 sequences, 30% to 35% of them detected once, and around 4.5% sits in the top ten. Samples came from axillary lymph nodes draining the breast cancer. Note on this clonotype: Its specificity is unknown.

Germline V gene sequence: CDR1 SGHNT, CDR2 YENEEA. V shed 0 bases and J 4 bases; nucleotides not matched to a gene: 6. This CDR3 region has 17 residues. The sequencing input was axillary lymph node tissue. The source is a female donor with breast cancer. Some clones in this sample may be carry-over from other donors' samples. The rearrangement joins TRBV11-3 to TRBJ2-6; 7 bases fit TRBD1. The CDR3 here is CASSLEGGGTGANVLTF. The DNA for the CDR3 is TGTGCCAGCAGCTTAGAAGGGGGCGGTACCGGGGCCAACGTCCTGACTTTC. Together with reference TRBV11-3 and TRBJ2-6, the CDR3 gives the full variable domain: EAGVVQSPRYKIIEKKQPVAFWCNPISGHNTLYWYLQNLGQGPELLIRYENEEAVDDSQLPKDRFSAERLKGVDSTLKIQPAELGDSAVYLCASSLEGGGTGANVLTFGAGSRLTVL.